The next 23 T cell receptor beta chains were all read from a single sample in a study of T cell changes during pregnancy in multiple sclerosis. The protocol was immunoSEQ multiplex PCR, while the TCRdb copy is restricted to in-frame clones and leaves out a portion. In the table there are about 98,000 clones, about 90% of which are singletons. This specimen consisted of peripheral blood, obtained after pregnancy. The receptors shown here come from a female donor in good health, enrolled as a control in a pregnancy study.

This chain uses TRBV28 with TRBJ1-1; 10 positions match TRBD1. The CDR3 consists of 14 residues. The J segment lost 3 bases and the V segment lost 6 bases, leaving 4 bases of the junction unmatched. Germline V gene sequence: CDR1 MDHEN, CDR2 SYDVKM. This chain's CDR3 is CASRTGGVDTEAFF. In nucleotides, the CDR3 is TGTGCCAGCAGGACAGGGGGCGTCGACACTGAAGCTTTCTTT. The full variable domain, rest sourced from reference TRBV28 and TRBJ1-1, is DVKVTQSSRYLVKRTGEKVFLECVQDMDHENMFWYRQDPGLGLRLIYFSYDVKMKEKGDIPEGYSVSREKKERFSLILESASTNQTSMYLCASRTGGVDTEAFFGQGTRLTVV.

DNA for the CDR3: TGTGCCAGCAGTTACAGGGGGCAAGGGATGAGCACTGAAGCTTTCTTT. Amino acid sequence: CASSYRGQGMSTEAFF. The chain couples TRBV6-5 to TRBJ1-1; 7 nucleotides agree with TRBD1. V shed 2 bases and J 4 bases; nucleotides not matched to a gene: 10. Germline lookup yields CDR1 MNHEY and CDR2 SVGAGI. This CDR3 has 16 residues.

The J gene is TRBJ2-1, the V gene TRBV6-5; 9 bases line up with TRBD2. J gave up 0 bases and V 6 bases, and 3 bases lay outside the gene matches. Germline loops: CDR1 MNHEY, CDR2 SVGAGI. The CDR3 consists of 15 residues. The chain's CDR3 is CASSSTSGSYNEQFF. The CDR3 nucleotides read TGTGCCAGCAGCTCGACTAGCGGCTCCTACAATGAGCAGTTCTTC.

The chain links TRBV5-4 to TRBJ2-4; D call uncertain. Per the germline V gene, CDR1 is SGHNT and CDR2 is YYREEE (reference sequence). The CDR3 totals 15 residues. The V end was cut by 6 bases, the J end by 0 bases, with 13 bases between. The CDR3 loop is CASTQSGLAKNIQYF. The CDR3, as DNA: TGTGCCAGCACCCAGTCTGGGCTAGCCAAAAACATTCAGTACTTC.

CDR3 bases: TGTGCCAGCAGCGGAACGACAGGGAGTAACTATGGCTACACCTTC. Its protein is CASSGTTGSNYGYTF. J is TRBJ1-2 and V is TRBV5-4; TRBD1 agrees at 7 bases. Germline CDR1 and CDR2: SGHNT and YYREEE (reference sequence). The CDR3 is 15 residues long. Trimming at V came to 4 bases and at J to 1 base, leaving 7 bases not matched to a gene. The variable domain in full, with the rest retrieved from reference TRBV5-4 and TRBJ1-2, is ETGVTQSPTHLIKTRGQQVTLRCSSQSGHNTVSWYQQALGQGPQFIFQYYREEENGRGNFPPRFSGLQFPNYSSELNVNALELDDSALYLCASSGTTGSNYGYTFGSGTRLTVV.

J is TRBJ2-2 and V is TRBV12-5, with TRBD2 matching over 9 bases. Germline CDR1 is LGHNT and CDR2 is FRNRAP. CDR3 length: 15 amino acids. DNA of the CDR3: TGTGCCCTGAAAGCGGGGGGCCCGGGAACCGGGGAGCTGTTTTTT. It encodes CALKAGGPGTGELFF.

Here the CDR3 DNA reads TGTGCCAGCAGTTACGATCCCGGGACAGGGGGTTTTAACACTGAAGCTTTCTTT. Translation: CASSYDPGTGGFNTEAFF. The rearrangement uses TRBV5-8 and TRBJ1-1; 11 nucleotides line up with TRBD1. The CDR3 sequence is 18 residues long. J lost 2 bases, V lost 5 bases, and 14 bases had no gene match. The V gene's germline CDR1 is SGHTS and CDR2 YDEGEE.

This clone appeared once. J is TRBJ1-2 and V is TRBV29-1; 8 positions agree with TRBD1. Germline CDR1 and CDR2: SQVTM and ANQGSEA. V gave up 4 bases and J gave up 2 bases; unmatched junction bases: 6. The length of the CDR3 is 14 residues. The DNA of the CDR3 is TGCAGCGTTGGACCCGGACAGGGCAACTATGGCTACACCTTC. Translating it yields CSVGPGQGNYGYTF.

The CDR3 here is CASSLGLRGTEAFF. CDR3 sequence (DNA): TGTGCCAGCAGCTTAGGCCTTCGGGGCACTGAAGCTTTCTTT. The rearrangement links TRBV13 to TRBJ1-1; D ambiguous. Germline CDR1 is PRHDT and CDR2 is FYEKMQ (reference sequence). V lost 0 bases to trimming and J lost 4 bases, with 9 bases between them. This CDR3 comprises 14 residues.

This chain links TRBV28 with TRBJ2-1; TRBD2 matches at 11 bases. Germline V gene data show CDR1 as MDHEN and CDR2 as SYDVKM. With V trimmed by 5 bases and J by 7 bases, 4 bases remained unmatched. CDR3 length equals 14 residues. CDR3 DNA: TGTGCCAGCAGTACTAGCGGGAGTCTGAATGAGCAGTTCTTC. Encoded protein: CASSTSGSLNEQFF.

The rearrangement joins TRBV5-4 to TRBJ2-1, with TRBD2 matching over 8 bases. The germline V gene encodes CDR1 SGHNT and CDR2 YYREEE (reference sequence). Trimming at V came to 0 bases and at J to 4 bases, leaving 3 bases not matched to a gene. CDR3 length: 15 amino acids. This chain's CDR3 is CASSLEGLGYNEQFF. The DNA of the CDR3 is TGTGCCAGCAGCTTGGAGGGACTAGGGTACAATGAGCAGTTCTTC.

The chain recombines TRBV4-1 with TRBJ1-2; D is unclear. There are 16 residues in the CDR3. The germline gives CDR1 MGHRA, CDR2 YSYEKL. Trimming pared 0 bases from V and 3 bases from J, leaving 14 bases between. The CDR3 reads CASSQESTQSYYGYTF. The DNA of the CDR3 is TGCGCCAGCAGCCAAGAAAGTACCCAGTCGTACTATGGCTACACCTTC.

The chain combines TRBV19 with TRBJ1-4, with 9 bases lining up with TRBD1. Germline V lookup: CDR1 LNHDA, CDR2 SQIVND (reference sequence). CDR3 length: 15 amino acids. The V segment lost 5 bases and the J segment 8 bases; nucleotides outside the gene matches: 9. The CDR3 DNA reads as TGTGCCAGTAGTTGGGGGGGGACAGGGTACGAAAAACTGTTTTTT. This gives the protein CASSWGGTGYEKLFF.

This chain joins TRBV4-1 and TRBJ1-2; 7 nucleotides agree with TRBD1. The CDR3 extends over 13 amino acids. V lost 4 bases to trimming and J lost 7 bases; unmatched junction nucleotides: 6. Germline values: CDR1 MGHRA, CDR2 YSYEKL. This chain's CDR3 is CASSLQGLSGYTF. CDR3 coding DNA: TGCGCCAGCAGCCTACAGGGGTTAAGTGGCTACACCTTC.

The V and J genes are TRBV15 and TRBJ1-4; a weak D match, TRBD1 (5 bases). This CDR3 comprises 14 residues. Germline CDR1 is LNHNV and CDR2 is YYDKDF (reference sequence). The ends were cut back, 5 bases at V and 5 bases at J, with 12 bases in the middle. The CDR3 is CATSLPGENEKLFF. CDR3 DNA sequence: TGTGCCACCAGCCTCCCGGGGGAGAATGAAAAACTGTTTTTT.

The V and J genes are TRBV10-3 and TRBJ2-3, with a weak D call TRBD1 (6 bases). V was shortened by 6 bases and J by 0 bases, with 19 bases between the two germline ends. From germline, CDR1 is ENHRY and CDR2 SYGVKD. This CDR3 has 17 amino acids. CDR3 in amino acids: CAIRMGAGMTSTDTQYF. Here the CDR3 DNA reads TGTGCCATCAGGATGGGGGCAGGAATGACTAGCACAGATACGCAGTATTTT.

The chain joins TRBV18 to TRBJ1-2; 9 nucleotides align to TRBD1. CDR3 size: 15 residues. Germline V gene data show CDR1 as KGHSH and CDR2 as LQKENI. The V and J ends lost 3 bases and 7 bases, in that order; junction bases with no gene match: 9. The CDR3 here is CASSPPLTGGSGYTF. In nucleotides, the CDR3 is TGTGCCAGCTCACCCCCACTTACAGGGGGCAGTGGCTACACCTTC.

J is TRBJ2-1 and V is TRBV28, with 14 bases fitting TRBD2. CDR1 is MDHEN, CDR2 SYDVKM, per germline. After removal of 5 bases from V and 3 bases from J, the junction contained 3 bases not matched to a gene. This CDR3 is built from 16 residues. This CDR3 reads CASSGLAGGGYNEQFF. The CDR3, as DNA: TGTGCCAGCAGTGGACTAGCGGGAGGCGGCTACAATGAGCAGTTCTTC.

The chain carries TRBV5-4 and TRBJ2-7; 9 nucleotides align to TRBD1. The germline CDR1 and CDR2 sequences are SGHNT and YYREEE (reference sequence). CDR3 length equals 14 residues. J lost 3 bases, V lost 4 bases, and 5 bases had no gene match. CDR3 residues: CASSLVGQGYEQYF. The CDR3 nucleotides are TGTGCCAGCAGCCTGGTGGGACAGGGCTACGAGCAGTACTTC.

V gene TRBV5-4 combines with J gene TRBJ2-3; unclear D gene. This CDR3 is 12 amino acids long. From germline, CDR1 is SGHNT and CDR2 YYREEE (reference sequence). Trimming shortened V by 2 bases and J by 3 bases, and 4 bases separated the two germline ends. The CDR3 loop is CASSFGTDTQYF. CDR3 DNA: TGTGCCAGCAGCTTCGGGACAGATACGCAGTATTTT.

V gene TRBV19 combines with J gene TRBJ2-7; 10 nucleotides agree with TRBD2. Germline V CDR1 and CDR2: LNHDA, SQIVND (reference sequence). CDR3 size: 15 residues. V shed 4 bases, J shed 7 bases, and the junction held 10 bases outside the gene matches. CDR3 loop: CASSTSGGAGREQYF. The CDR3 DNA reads TGTGCCAGTAGTACCAGCGGGGGGGCGGGCAGAGAGCAGTACTTC.

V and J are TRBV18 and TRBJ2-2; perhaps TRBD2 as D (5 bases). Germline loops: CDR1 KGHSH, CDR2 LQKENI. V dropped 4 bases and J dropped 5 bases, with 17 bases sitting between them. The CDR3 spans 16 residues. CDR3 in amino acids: CASSHLGEGPTGELFF. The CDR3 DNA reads TGTGCCAGCTCACACCTCGGGGAAGGTCCGACCGGGGAGCTGTTTTTT.

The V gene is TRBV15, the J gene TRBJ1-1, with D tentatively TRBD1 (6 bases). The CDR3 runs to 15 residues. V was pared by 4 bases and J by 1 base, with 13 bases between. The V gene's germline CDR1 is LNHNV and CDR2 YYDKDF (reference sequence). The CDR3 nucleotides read TGTGCCACCAGCACCCCCGTGGGGGCGAACACTGAAGCTTTCTTT. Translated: CATSTPVGANTEAFF. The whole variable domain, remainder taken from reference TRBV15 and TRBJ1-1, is DAMVIQNPRYQVTQFGKPVTLSCSQTLNHNVMYWYQQKSSQAPKLLFHYYDKDFNNEADTPDNFQSRRPNTSFCFLDIRSPGLGDTAMYLCATSTPVGANTEAFFGQGTRLTVV.